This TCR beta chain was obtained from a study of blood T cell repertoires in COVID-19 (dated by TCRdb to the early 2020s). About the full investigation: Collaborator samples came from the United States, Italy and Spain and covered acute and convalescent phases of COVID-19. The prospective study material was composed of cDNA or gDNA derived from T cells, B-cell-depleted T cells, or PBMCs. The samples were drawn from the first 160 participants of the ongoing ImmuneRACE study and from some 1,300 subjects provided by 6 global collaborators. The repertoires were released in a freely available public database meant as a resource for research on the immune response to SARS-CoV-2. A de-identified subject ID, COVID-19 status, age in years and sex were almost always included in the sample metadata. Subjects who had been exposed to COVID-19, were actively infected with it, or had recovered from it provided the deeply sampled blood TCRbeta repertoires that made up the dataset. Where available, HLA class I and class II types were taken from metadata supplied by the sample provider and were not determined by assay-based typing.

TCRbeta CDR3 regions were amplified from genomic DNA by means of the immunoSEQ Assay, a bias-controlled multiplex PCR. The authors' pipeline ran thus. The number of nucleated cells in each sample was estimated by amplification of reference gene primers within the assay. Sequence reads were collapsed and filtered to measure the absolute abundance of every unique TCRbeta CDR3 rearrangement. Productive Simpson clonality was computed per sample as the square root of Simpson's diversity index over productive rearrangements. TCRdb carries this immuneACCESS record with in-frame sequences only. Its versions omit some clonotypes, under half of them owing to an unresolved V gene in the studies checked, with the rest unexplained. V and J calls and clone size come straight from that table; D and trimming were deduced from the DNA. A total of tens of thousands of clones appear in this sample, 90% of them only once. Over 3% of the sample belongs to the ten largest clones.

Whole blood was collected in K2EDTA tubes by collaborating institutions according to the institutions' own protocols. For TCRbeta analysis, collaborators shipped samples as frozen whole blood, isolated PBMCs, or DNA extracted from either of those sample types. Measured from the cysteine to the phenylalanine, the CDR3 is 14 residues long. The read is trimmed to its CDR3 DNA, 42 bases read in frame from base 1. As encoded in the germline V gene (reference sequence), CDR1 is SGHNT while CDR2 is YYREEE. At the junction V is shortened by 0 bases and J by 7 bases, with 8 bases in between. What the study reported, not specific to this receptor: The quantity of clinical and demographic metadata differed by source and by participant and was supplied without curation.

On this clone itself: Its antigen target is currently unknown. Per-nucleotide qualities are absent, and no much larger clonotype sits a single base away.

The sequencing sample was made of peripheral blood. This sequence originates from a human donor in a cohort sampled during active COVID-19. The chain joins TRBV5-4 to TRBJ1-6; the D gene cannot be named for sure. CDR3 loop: CASSLDRRNSPLHF. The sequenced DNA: TGTGCCAGCAGCTTGGACAGAAGAAATTCACCCCTCCACTTT.